This TCR beta chain was sequenced during a study of shared clonotypes between healthy human individuals (TCRdb year 2020). Background on the whole study: The cohort comprised two women and a few men aged 18 to 49 years. For each donor, CD4 naive and CD4 memory were each run on three plates, CD8 naive on two plates, and CD8 memory on one plate. To estimate repertoire size and how much clonotypes are shared between individuals, the study performed deep sequencing of blood TCR repertoires from a few healthy adults. To increase sequencing depth and limit assay-specific biases, different laboratories used diverse techniques to prepare libraries and sequence TCR repertoires. Leukapheresis yielded between about 0.8 and 9.5 billion PBMCs per donor.

Points on this clone: Its antigen is currently not known. Qualities for individual bases were not recorded, and no much larger clone is one base off.

CDR1 and CDR2, per the germline V gene (reference sequence), are LNHDA and SQIVND. V is shortened by 8 bases, J by 6 bases, and the region joining them spans 9 bases. The CDR3 measures 11 amino acids from cysteine to phenylalanine. The DNA shown is the 33-base CDR3, in frame from base 1. Healthy HIV-negative adults with no recently reported acute infections or vaccinations were included as donors. All donors were Caucasian adults living in Nashville, Tennessee, USA. CD4+ T cells were enriched by magnetic negative selection, after which naive cells were positively selected on CD45RA and the negative fraction was taken as the memory subset. Blood was obtained by leukapheresis, after which PBMCs were separated by Ficoll-Histopaque density gradient centrifugation and cryopreserved in liquid nitrogen vapor phase. Purity and quantity of every magnetically sorted T cell population were checked by analytical flow cytometry. Genomic DNA was isolated from each sorted fraction and quantified by UV absorbance on a Nanodrop 2000c.

Using the deep immunoSEQ assay, multiplex PCR amplified TCR CDR3 regions from genomic DNA. Extracted genomic DNA from each cell subset was spread evenly across all wells of several immunoSEQ 96-well plates, with each plate serving as a replicate. Each replicate PCR for sorted subsets received about 200 ng genomic DNA, equal to some 32,000 T cell genomes. Purified libraries were measured with a Qubit 3.0 fluorometer, size-checked on a Bioanalyzer 2100, and measured again with the KAPA Library Quantification kit. Every immunoSEQ 96-well plate was sequenced on a dedicated single-read 150-cycle Illumina NextSeq 550 flow cell. Per the original workflow: Because the immunoSEQ output included only junctional sequences and no quality scores, the filtering could not be the same as the filtering used for full-length reads. Sequences were annotated with PyIR, a Python wrapper for IgBLAST v1.9, using IMGT germline references to assign V/J genes and CDR3. Any read was removed if the V/J assignment was weak (E-value above 1e-6), the CDR3 was missing, or the read contained stop codons, out-of-frame junctions, or ambiguous translated residues. V3J clonotypes were defined as sequences sharing an identical inferred V gene, J gene, and CDR3 amino acid sequence. Percentage overlap between repertoires was calculated by dividing the number of shared unique clonotypes by the size of the smaller repertoire. RTK rarefaction, the Chao1 estimator, and Recon v2.1 estimates of unobserved clonotypes were used to assess repertoire richness. OLGA was used to compute generation probabilities for all TCRbeta clonotypes that the gDNA method yielded from a handful of donors. The table comes from immuneACCESS by way of TCRdb, which keeps in-frame sequences with V and J called. Part of the clones is missing from these tables; in studies checked, under half for an unresolved V gene and the rest for unknown reasons. V, J and clone size were drawn from that table, and D and trimming were deduced from the DNA. Within this sample are about 180,000 clones, with about 93% of them counted one time only. The ten largest clones capture about 0.07% of the sample.

Findings and caveats that apply to the study as a whole: Sampling was restricted to blood, and TCR repertoires in tissues likely differ from the TCR repertoires found in blood. Estimated clonotype richness was generally larger for naive than for memory subsets. Based on pairwise subsampling, the degree of clonotype sharing among donors was expected to be affected by sequencing depth. Incomplete sequencing was indicated by rarefaction of sorted-subset datasets, despite the large sequencing depth. Sharing across several donors was observed for about 5% of naive CD4, 3% to 3.5% of naive CD8, about 2.3% of memory CD4, and about 0.38% of memory CD8 clonotypes. Compared with non-shared clonotypes, the clonotypes found in all four sorted-subset donors had higher generation probabilities. Because the study included a small number of donors, the genetic and exposure-history diversity represented was limited.

Sequenced sample: naive CD4+ T cells sorted from blood. Read against the paper, the sample's cell subset or site label means: CD45RA+ positively selected. In this chain, TRBV19 is recombined with TRBJ2-3; the D segment cannot be called with confidence. The TCR comes from a woman between 25 and 40 years old in good health. The nucleotides read TGTGCCAGTGGGTTGGCGGATACGCAGTATTTT. Its coded protein is CASGLADTQYF.